A single sample is the source of the 10 T cell receptor beta chains below, sequenced in a study of blood T cell repertoires in COVID-19. Sequencing used immunoSEQ multiplex PCR; TCRdb keeps in-frame clones, though not all of them. The data contain over 300,000 clones, about 89% of them singletons. The specimen was peripheral blood. These receptors all come from a young man who had recovered from COVID-19.

This sequence joins TRBV6-5 and TRBJ1-3; D possibly corresponds to TRBD1 (6 bases). The V gene's germline CDR1 is MNHEY and CDR2 SVGAGI. The CDR3 loop spans 14 amino acids. The germline V and J ends were trimmed by 6 bases and 3 bases, with 12 bases remaining between them. CDR3 sequence (DNA): TGTGCCAGCAGGAAACAGGGTGGTGGAAACACCATATATTTT. Translation gives CASRKQGGGNTIYF.

This chain joins TRBV5-6 and TRBJ1-6; TRBD1 agrees at 7 bases. Losses at the gene ends were 0 bases for V and 7 bases for J; bases not matched to a gene: 1. This CDR3 has 14 amino acids. Germline V gene sequence: CDR1 SGHDT, CDR2 YYEEEE. CDR3 loop: CASSLAQGNSPLHF. CDR3 nucleotides: TGTGCCAGCAGCTTGGCACAGGGGAATTCACCCCTCCACTTT.

The chain has TRBV7-2 and TRBJ2-1, with D possibly being TRBD2 (6 bases). This CDR3 has 15 residues. Germline CDR1 reads SGHTA; CDR2 reads FQGNSA. Trimming pared 3 bases from V and 6 bases from J, leaving 15 bases between. CDR3 region: CASSFSWDSVNEQFF. The CDR3 nucleotides read TGTGCCAGCAGCTTTAGTTGGGACTCGGTCAATGAGCAGTTCTTC.

This clone appeared once. The J gene is TRBJ2-7, the V gene TRBV19, with 12 bases fitting TRBD2. V was pared by 5 bases and J by 4 bases, with 6 bases of the junction left unmatched. The germline V gene encodes CDR1 LNHDA and CDR2 SQIVND (reference sequence). The CDR3 extends over 15 amino acids. In DNA form, the CDR3 reads TGTGCCAGTAGTCTCGGACTAGCGGGGTCATACGAGCAGTACTTC. Amino acids: CASSLGLAGSYEQYF.

The chain recombines TRBV5-1 with TRBJ2-1, with 12 bases that match TRBD2. The CDR3 length is 15 residues. J lost 6 bases, V lost 4 bases, and 5 bases had no gene match. Looked up from germline, CDR1 is SGHRS and CDR2 is YFSETQ. CDR3 loop: CASSALAGGRNEQFF. The CDR3 coding sequence is TGCGCCAGCAGCGCTCTAGCGGGAGGGCGCAATGAGCAGTTCTTC.

The gene calls are TRBV2 and TRBJ2-4; TRBD2 aligns across 11 bases. The CDR3 has 16 amino acids. The trim removed 1 base at V and 10 bases at J, leaving 9 bases unmatched. The germline CDR1 and CDR2 sequences are SNHLY and FYNNEI. The CDR3 is CASSEDGWGLAEIQYF. CDR3 sequence (DNA): TGTGCCAGCAGTGAAGACGGATGGGGACTAGCGGAGATTCAGTACTTC.

This chain links TRBV6-5 with TRBJ2-7, with 10 bases matching TRBD1. Trimming cost V 6 bases and J 5 bases; bases outside gene matches: 10. The V gene's germline CDR1 is MNHEY and CDR2 SVGAGI. The CDR3 is made up of 15 amino acids. The CDR3 here is CASSSRDRGFNEQYF. The CDR3 region has the DNA TGTGCCAGCAGCTCCCGGGACAGGGGATTCAACGAGCAGTACTTC.

V gene TRBV2 combines with J gene TRBJ1-1, with 9 bases lining up with TRBD1. The J segment lost 5 bases and the V segment lost 6 bases, leaving 10 bases of the junction unmatched. The CDR3 covers 15 residues. Germline V gives CDR1 SNHLY, CDR2 FYNNEI. CDR3 in DNA: TGTGCCAGCAGCGCGAATACAGGGGGCTCGACTGAAGCTTTCTTT. This translates into CASSANTGGSTEAFF.

This chain links TRBV5-5 with TRBJ2-6; D might be TRBD1 (6 bases). V lost 5 bases and J lost 8, with 11 bases in between. The CDR3 loop spans 13 amino acids. Germline CDR1 is SGHKS and CDR2 is YYEKEE (reference sequence). CDR3 loop: CASSLQGSNVLTF. The CDR3 DNA is TGTGCCAGCAGTTTACAGGGTTCCAACGTCCTGACTTTC.

V usage is TRBV15 and J usage is TRBJ2-7; 7 positions match TRBD1. V dropped 5 bases and J dropped 2; count of bases not matched to a gene: 6. This CDR3 comprises 14 residues. Germline loops: CDR1 LNHNV, CDR2 YYDKDF (reference sequence). CDR3 DNA sequence: TGTGCCACCAGCGGCCGGGACAGAGCCTACGAGCAGTACTTC. Translation gives CATSGRDRAYEQYF.